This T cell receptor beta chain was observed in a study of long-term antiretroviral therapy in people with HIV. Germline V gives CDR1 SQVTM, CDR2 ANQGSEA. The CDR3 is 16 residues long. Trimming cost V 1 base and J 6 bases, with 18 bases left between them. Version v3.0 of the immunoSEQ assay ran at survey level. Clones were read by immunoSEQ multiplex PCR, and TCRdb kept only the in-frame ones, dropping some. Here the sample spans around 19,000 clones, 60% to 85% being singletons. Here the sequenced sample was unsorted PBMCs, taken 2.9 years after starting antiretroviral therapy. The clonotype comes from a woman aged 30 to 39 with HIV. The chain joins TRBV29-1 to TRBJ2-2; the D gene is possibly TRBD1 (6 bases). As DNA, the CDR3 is TGCAGCGTTGAAGTTGGTAACAGGGTTGTTGCCGGGGAGCTGTTTTTT. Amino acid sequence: CSVEVGNRVVAGELFF.